The source of this T cell receptor beta chain is a study of blood T cell repertoires in COVID-19. Some clones are missing from TCRdb's copy, which holds only in-frame ones; the method was immunoSEQ multiplex PCR. The top ten hold 10% to 13% of the sample, which has over 200,000 clones, about 90% seen once. Residents of around 24 US areas, aged 18 to 89 years, made up the participants. The study counted Cohort 3 donors as recovered given two negative PCRs, clearance, or symptom resolution. The junction had 11 bases not matched to a gene; V was cut back by 5 bases and J by 8 bases. Germline CDR1 MDHEN, CDR2 SYDVKM. The CDR3 totals 14 residues.

The sample consisted of PBMCs or T cells enriched from blood (not recorded which). This clonotype was sampled from a young man who had recovered from COVID-19. The J gene is TRBJ1-1, the V gene TRBV28, with TRBD1 matching 7 bases. The CDR3 coding sequence is TGTGCCAGCAGTCCCGGACAGGCTCTCGGGGAAGCTTTCTTT. It yields the protein CASSPGQALGEAFF. Filled out from reference TRBV28 and TRBJ1-1, the complete variable domain reads DVKVTQSSRYLVKRTGEKVFLECVQDMDHENMFWYRQDPGLGLRLIYFSYDVKMKEKGDIPEGYSVSREKKERFSLILESASTNQTSMYLCASSPGQALGEAFFGQGTRLTVV.